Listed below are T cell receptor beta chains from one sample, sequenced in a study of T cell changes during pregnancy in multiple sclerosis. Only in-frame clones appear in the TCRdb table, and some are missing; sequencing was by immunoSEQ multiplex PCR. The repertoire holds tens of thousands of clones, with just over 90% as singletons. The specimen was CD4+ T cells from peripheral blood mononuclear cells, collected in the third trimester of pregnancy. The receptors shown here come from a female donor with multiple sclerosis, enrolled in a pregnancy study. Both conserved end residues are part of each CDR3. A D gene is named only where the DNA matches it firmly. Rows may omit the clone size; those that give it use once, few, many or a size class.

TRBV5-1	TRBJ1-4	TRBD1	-	CASGTGGNEKLFF	TGCGCCAGCGGGACAGGGGGGAATGAAAAACTGTTTTTT
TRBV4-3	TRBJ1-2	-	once	CASSQGTGPYGYTF	TGCGCCAGCTCACAGGGTACAGGTCCCTATGGCTACACCTTC
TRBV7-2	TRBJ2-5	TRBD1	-	CASSARTGGQETQYF	TGTGCCAGCAGCGCCCGGACAGGGGGTCAAGAGACCCAGTACTTC
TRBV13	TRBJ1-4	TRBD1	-	CASSQQGLRTNEKLFF	TGTGCCAGCAGTCAACAGGGGCTTAGGACTAATGAAAAACTGTTTTTT
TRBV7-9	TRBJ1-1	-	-	CASSFGQKAFF	TGTGCCAGCAGCTTCGGACAGAAAGCTTTCTTT
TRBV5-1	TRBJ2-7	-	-	CASSPELSSYEQYF	TGCGCCAGCAGCCCTGAACTGAGCTCCTACGAGCAGTACTTC
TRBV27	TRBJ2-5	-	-	CASSSRRAGTQYF	TGTGCCAGCAGTTCCCGACGGGCGGGAACCCAGTACTTC
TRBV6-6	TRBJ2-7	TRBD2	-	CASSYSATSGHEQYF	TGTGCCAGCAGTTACTCGGCGACTAGCGGACACGAGCAGTACTTC
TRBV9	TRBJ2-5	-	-	CASSVDPGEETQYF	TGTGCCAGCAGCGTAGACCCAGGGGAAGAGACCCAGTACTTC
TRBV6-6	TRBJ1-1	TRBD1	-	CASSYAPPGQGFEAFF	TGTGCCAGCAGTTACGCCCCCCCGGGACAGGGGTTTGAAGCTTTCTTT
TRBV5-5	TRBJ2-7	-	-	CASSGAGVGSYEQYF	TGTGCCAGCAGCGGGGCAGGGGTCGGCTCCTACGAGCAGTACTTC
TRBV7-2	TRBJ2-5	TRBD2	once	CASSLWASGGQETQYF	TGTGCCAGCAGCTTATGGGCTAGCGGGGGGCAAGAGACCCAGTACTTC
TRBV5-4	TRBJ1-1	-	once	CASSFPGMNTEAFF	TGTGCCAGCAGCTTCCCAGGGATGAACACTGAAGCTTTCTTT
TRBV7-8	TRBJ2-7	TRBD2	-	CASSLGRLAGVYEQYF	TGTGCCAGCAGCTTAGGGAGACTAGCGGGAGTATACGAGCAGTACTTC
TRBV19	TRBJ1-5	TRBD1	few	CASTVRTGTVVNQPQHF	TGTGCCAGTACCGTACGGACAGGGACGGTAGTTAATCAGCCCCAGCATTTT
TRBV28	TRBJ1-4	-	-	CASTWAPANEKLFF	TGTGCCAGCACTTGGGCGCCGGCTAATGAAAAACTGTTTTTT
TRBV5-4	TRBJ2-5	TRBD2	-	CASSLLAGHQETQYF	TGTGCCAGCAGCCTCCTAGCGGGGCACCAAGAGACCCAGTACTTC
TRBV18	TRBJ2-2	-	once	CASSTLASNTGELFF	TGTGCCAGCTCAACCCTAGCGTCGAACACCGGGGAGCTGTTTTTT
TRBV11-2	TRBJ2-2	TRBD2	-	CASSLGAGGSTGELFF	TGTGCCAGCAGCTTAGGGGCGGGGGGTTCCACCGGGGAGCTGTTTTTT
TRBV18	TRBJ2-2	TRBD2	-	CASSRTSGRRMTGELFF	TGTGCCAGCTCTCGAACTAGCGGGAGGAGGATGACCGGGGAGCTGTTTTTT
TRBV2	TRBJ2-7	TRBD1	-	CASSIDRGRGEQYF	TGTGCCAGCAGTATCGACAGGGGGCGTGGGGAGCAGTACTTC
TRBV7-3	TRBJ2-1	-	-	CASSWVGGNNEQFF	TGTGCCAGCAGCTGGGTCGGGGGAAACAATGAGCAGTTCTTC
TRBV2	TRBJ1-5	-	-	CASNRESNQPQHF	TGTGCCAGCAACAGGGAGAGCAATCAGCCCCAGCATTTT
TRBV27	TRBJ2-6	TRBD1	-	CASGTRQGSWSGANVLTF	TGTGCCAGCGGAACTAGACAGGGCTCCTGGTCTGGGGCCAACGTCCTGACTTTC
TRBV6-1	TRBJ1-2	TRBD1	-	CASSSPDRVNYGYTF	TGTGCCAGCAGTTCGCCCGACAGGGTCAACTATGGCTACACCTTC
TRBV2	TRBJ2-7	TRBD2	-	CASSGRLAVTYEQYF	TGTGCCAGCAGTGGTCGACTAGCGGTTACCTACGAGCAGTACTTC
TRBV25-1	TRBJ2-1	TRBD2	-	CASSHPGGAREQFF	TGTGCCAGCAGCCACCCCGGGGGGGCGCGTGAGCAGTTCTTC
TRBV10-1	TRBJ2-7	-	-	CASPHFRLSNEQYF	TGCGCCAGCCCACATTTCAGACTCTCCAACGAGCAGTACTTC
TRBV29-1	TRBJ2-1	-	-	CSVGTRAAYNEQFF	TGCAGCGTTGGGACCAGGGCAGCCTACAATGAGCAGTTCTTC
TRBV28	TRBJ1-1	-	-	CASRTLNTEAFF	TGTGCCAGCAGGACATTGAACACTGAAGCTTTCTTT
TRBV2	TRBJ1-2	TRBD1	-	CASRPGQGQGGYGYTF	TGTGCCAGCAGACCGGGACAGGGTCAAGGGGGATATGGCTACACCTTC
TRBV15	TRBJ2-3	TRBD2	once	CATSRRGAGDTQYF	TGTGCCACCAGCAGGCGGGGGGCGGGAGATACGCAGTATTTT
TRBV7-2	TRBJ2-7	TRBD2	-	CASSLTPGTSGGRVYEQYF	TGTGCCAGCAGCCTCACCCCGGGGACTAGCGGGGGGCGGGTTTACGAGCAGTACTTC
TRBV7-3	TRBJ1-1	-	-	CASSAGGNTEAFF	TGTGCCAGCAGCGCCGGGGGGAACACTGAAGCTTTCTTT
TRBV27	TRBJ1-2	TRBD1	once	CASSFGRTGHNYGYTF	TGTGCCAGCAGTTTTGGGCGGACAGGGCATAACTATGGCTACACCTTC
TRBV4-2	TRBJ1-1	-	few	CASSQGRGNTEAFF	TGTGCCAGCAGCCAAGGACGGGGGAACACTGAAGCTTTCTTT
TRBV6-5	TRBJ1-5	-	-	CASSYGGGGSNQPQHF	TGTGCCAGCAGTTACGGCGGGGGTGGTAGCAATCAGCCCCAGCATTTT
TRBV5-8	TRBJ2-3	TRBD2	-	CASSSPGRGAYTDTQYF	TGTGCCAGCAGCTCCCCGGGGCGGGGGGCTTACACAGATACGCAGTATTTT
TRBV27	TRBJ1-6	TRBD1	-	CASSFVVSWDRGLYSPLHF	TGTGCCAGCAGTTTTGTAGTTTCGTGGGACAGGGGGCTTTATTCACCCCTCCACTTT
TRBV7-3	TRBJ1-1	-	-	CASSLARNTEAFF	TGTGCCAGCAGCTTAGCCAGGAACACTGAAGCTTTCTTT
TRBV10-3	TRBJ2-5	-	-	CAISGSLGDQETQYF	TGTGCCATCAGTGGTTCATTGGGAGACCAAGAGACCCAGTACTTC
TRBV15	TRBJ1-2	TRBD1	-	CATSSLGQGHRLGGYTF	TGTGCCACCAGCAGCCTCGGACAGGGACATAGGCTTGGAGGCTACACCTTC
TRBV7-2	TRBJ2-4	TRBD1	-	CASSTDRGRRDIQYF	TGTGCCAGCAGCACGGACAGGGGGAGGCGCGACATTCAGTACTTC
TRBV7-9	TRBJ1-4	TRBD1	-	CASSRSQGDEKLFF	TGTGCCAGCAGCCGATCCCAGGGGGATGAAAAACTGTTTTTT
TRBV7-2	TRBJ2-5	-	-	CASNGETQYF	TGTGCCAGCAACGGAGAGACCCAGTACTTC
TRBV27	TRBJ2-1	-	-	CASSFEAPEQFF	TGTGCCAGCAGTTTCGAGGCGCCAGAGCAGTTCTTC
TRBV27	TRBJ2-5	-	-	CASSPRPASSGGGTQYF	TGTGCCAGCAGCCCCCGGCCCGCTAGTTCGGGCGGAGGGACCCAGTACTTC
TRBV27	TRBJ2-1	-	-	CASSLSPGEQFF	TGTGCCAGCAGTTTATCGCCGGGAGAGCAGTTCTTC
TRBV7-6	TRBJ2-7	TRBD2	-	CASSRGTSGESYEQYF	TGTGCCAGCAGCCGCGGGACTAGCGGGGAATCCTACGAGCAGTACTTC
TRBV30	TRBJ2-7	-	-	CAWSWQGWNPQVSEQYF	TGTGCCTGGAGTTGGCAGGGATGGAACCCCCAAGTGTCGGAGCAGTACTTC
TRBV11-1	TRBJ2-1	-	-	CASSFGGAGVYHEQFF	TGTGCCAGCAGCTTCGGGGGCGCGGGAGTGTATCATGAGCAGTTCTTC
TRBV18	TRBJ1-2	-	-	CASSPVSRDVGYTF	TGTGCCAGCTCACCAGTCTCCAGGGATGTCGGCTACACCTTC
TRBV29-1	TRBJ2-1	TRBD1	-	CSVIRLGQGAQMANNEQFF	TGCAGCGTTATTAGGTTGGGACAGGGGGCGCAAATGGCGAACAATGAGCAGTTCTTC
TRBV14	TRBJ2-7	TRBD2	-	CASSQAPPTGSGRASSYEQYF	TGTGCCAGCAGCCAAGCCCCTCCGACTGGTAGCGGGAGGGCCAGCTCCTACGAGCAGTACTTC
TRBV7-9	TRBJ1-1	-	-	CASSLRQSVAFF	TGTGCCAGCAGCCTTAGACAGTCCGTAGCTTTCTTT
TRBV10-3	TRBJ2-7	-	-	CAISEKGAGYEQYF	TGTGCCATCAGTGAGAAAGGGGCTGGGTACGAGCAGTACTTC
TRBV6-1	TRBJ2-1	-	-	CASRQGSNAYNEQFF	TGTGCCAGCAGACAGGGATCGAATGCCTACAATGAGCAGTTCTTC